This T cell receptor (beta chain) was captured in a study of blood T cells in healthy people across ages. Study results and limitations: Unknown donor CMV status possibly confounded expanded clonotype changes.

For the second PCR, which ran for about 7 to 11 cycles, a sample-barcoded 5' primer and a J-beta primer mix were used. TCRdb reprocessed the 5' RACE reads with MiXCR, giving one entry per CDR3 protein. The sample lists about 970,000 distinct CDR3 sequences, 51% seen once, with roughly 23% in the top ten. The CDR3 runs 12 residues. CDR1 DFQATT and CDR2 SNEGSKA come from the germline V gene (reference sequence). V lost 2 bases to trimming and J lost 7 bases, with 9 bases between them. This clonotype was recorded only once. What it binds is not known. Isolation per sample recovered at least 7 million PBMCs.

The chain has TRBV20-1 and TRBJ2-1; maybe TRBD2 (5 bases). This sequence originates from a woman aged 60-70 years in good health. Sample: blood. The CDR3 spells CSARLDSNEQFF. In nucleotides, the CDR3 is TGCAGTGCTAGACTGGACTCTAATGAGCAGTTCTTC.